The 23 T cell receptor beta chains in this list originate from one sample, sequenced in a study of blood T cell repertoires in COVID-19. TCRdb keeps only in-frame clones here, not all; method: immunoSEQ multiplex PCR. This sample has 70,000 to 95,000 clones, with just under 85% found just once. Sequenced input: peripheral blood. The receptors come from a woman in her 70s with active or convalescent COVID-19.

Comments on this clone: The junction does not match germline at one end; this may be a read error. The genes are TRBV5-4 and TRBJ2-3; maybe TRBD2 (6 bases). The CDR3 contains 14 residues. From germline, CDR1 is SGHNT and CDR2 YYREEE (reference sequence). In nucleotides, the CDR3 is TGTGCCAGCAGATTGGGACTCAACACAGATACGCAGTATTTT. Encoded protein: CASRLGLNTDTQYF.

The chain combines TRBV6-2 or TRBV6-3 with TRBJ2-7; 10 nucleotides agree with TRBD1. CDR3 length: 16 amino acids. Per the germline V gene, CDR1 is MNHEY and CDR2 is SVGEGT. The ends lost 2 bases at V and 3 bases at J; junction bases unmatched: 7. The CDR3 loop reads CASSYPGQGFFYEQYF. DNA for the CDR3: TGTGCCAGCAGTTACCCGGGACAGGGGTTCTTCTACGAGCAGTACTTC.

The chain couples TRBV3-1 (or the pseudogene TRBV3-2) to TRBJ1-5; D remains unclear. The germline CDR1 and CDR2 sequences are LGHDT and YNNKEL (reference sequence). V gave up 2 bases and J gave up 0 bases, with 8 bases separating them. The length of the CDR3 is 15 residues. CDR3 nucleotide sequence: TGTGCCAGCAGCCAAACGCGTGGTAGCAATCAGCCCCAGCATTTT. Encoded protein: CASSQTRGSNQPQHF.

Only a few counts were recorded for this clone. J is TRBJ2-5 and V is TRBV27, with 14 bases that match TRBD2. The CDR3 covers 16 residues. The junction had 5 bases not matched to a gene; V was cut back by 4 bases and J by 4 bases. CDR1 and CDR2 from the germline V gene are MNHEY and SMNVEV (reference sequence). CDR3 nucleotides: TGTGCCAGCAGTTCGGGACTAGCGGGGGTAGGAGAGACCCAGTACTTC. Translation: CASSSGLAGVGETQYF.

This chain connects TRBV11-2 to TRBJ1-1; maybe TRBD1 (5 bases). The CDR3 totals 14 residues. CDR1 and CDR2 from the germline V gene are SGHAT and FQNNGV. Between the trimmed V and J ends, which lost 10 bases and 3 bases, there was a span of 18 bases. The DNA for the CDR3 is TGTGCCACCCACACCGAGTTGGGGCACACTGAAGCTTTCTTT. Translated: CATHTELGHTEAFF.

The V call is TRBV28, the J call TRBJ1-1; the D is unclear. CDR1 is MDHEN, CDR2 SYDVKM, per germline. The CDR3 has 15 residues. V lost 7 bases and J lost 4, with 19 bases in between. CDR3 protein: CASNYGVRVGTEAFF. CDR3 bases: TGTGCCAGCAACTACGGGGTGAGGGTGGGCACTGAAGCTTTCTTT.

The V gene is TRBV11-3, the J gene TRBJ1-1; D unclear. The CDR3 runs 13 residues. Germline V gives CDR1 SGHNT, CDR2 YENEEA. The germline V and J ends were trimmed by 3 bases and 3 bases, with 8 bases remaining between them. The CDR3 DNA is TGTGCCAGCAGCTTCTCCGCGGACACTGAAGCTTTCTTT. This encodes CASSFSADTEAFF.

The chain joins TRBV29-1 to TRBJ1-1; D may be TRBD1 (5 bases). This CDR3 is built from 13 residues. Per germline, CDR1 SQVTM and CDR2 ANQGSEA. Trimming stripped 4 bases from V and 1 base from J, with 10 bases between. CDR3: CSVAQGTNTEAFF. The CDR3 DNA reads TGCAGCGTTGCTCAGGGTACGAACACTGAAGCTTTCTTT.

This clone was picked up one time. This chain uses TRBV5-1 with TRBJ2-1; TRBD2 aligns across 11 bases. The CDR3 loop spans 15 amino acids. J lost 8 bases, V lost 1 base, and 5 bases had no gene match. Germline CDR1 and CDR2: SGHRS and YFSETQ. This chain's CDR3 is CASSLYISGGDEQFF. The CDR3 DNA reads TGCGCCAGCAGCTTGTATATTAGCGGGGGGGATGAGCAGTTCTTC.

V gene TRBV5-1 combines with J gene TRBJ1-2, with TRBD1 identical over 10 bases. Germline loops: CDR1 SGHRS, CDR2 YFSETQ. CDR3 length equals 16 residues. Trimming took 0 bases from V and 6 from J; bases not matched to a gene: 8. The CDR3 nucleotides read TGCGCCAGCAGCTTGGGACAGGGGGCGCCGGTCGATGGCTACACCTTC. Its protein product is CASSLGQGAPVDGYTF.

The chain uses TRBV11-3 and TRBJ2-3, with 8 nucleotides matching TRBD2. CDR1 is SGHNT, CDR2 YENEEA, per germline. V was clipped by 4 bases and J by 6 bases; unmatched bases: 12. CDR3 length equals 16 residues. CDR3 nucleotides: TGTGCCAGCAGCTCAAGAGCGGGGGTTCCGCCGGATACGCAGTATTTT. It is translated as CASSSRAGVPPDTQYF.

The chain has TRBV6-5 and TRBJ1-1; D gene ambiguous. The CDR3 sequence is 15 residues long. CDR1 is MNHEY and CDR2 is SVGAGI in the germline V gene. V shed 0 bases and J shed 7 bases, with 15 bases lying between them. In DNA, the CDR3 is TGTGCCAGCAGTTACTCGATGATCGGCGCGGGTGAAGCTTTCTTT. Translating gives CASSYSMIGAGEAFF.

The CDR3: CAITAGLSGDGNTIYF. DNA of the CDR3: TGTGCCATCACCGCGGGTCTATCGGGGGATGGAAACACCATATATTTT. The chain has TRBV10-3 and TRBJ1-3; maybe TRBD1 (5 bases). This CDR3 spans 16 amino acids. V was pared by 7 bases and J by 3 bases, with 19 bases between. Germline V gene lookup returns CDR1 ENHRY and CDR2 SYGVKD.

V is TRBV18 and J is TRBJ2-3, with 10 positions matching TRBD2. The ends lost 3 bases at V and 5 bases at J; junction bases unmatched: 8. Germline assignment: CDR1 KGHSH and CDR2 LQKENI. The CDR3 has 16 amino acids. CDR3: CASSPGIAGGGDTQYF. The CDR3, as DNA: TGTGCCAGCTCACCGGGAATAGCGGGGGGCGGAGATACGCAGTATTTT.

The chain couples TRBV6-5 to TRBJ2-4, with unresolved D. V was pared by 8 bases and J by 0 bases, with 2 bases between. The V gene's germline CDR1 is MNHEY and CDR2 SVGAGI. CDR3 size: 11 residues. In nucleotides, the CDR3 is TGTGCCAGCCTAGCCAAAAACATTCAGTACTTC. As protein: CASLAKNIQYF.

This chain joins TRBV18 and TRBJ1-4; D may be TRBD1 (6 bases). This CDR3 is 17 amino acids long. Trimming took off 3 bases at V and 8 bases at J, with 22 bases between the two ends. Germline V gives CDR1 KGHSH, CDR2 LQKENI. The CDR3 sequence: CASSPATRTVSREKLFF. Here the CDR3 DNA reads TGTGCCAGCTCACCGGCGACACGGACAGTGAGTCGAGAAAAACTGTTTTTT. Full variable domain (rest looked up from reference TRBV18 and TRBJ1-4): NAGVMQNPRHLVRRRGQEARLRCSPMKGHSHVYWYRQLPEEGLKFMVYLQKENIIDESGMPKERFSAEFPKEGPSILRIQQVVRGDSAAYFCASSPATRTVSREKLFFGSGTQLSVL.

The rearrangement links TRBV5-1 to TRBJ1-2, with D possibly TRBD1 on 6 matching bases. The CDR3 length is 15 residues. Germline-derived CDR1 and CDR2 are SGHRS and YFSETQ. V was pared by 4 bases and J by 3 bases, with 16 bases between. In DNA, the CDR3 is TGCGCCAGCAGCCCTAGCTTGGGGGCGGACTATGGCTACACCTTC. Amino acids: CASSPSLGADYGYTF.

Written as DNA, the CDR3 is TGCGCCAGCAGAGACTGGCAAGAGACCCAGTACTTC. Its translation: CASRDWQETQYF. The rearrangement joins TRBV5-1 to TRBJ2-5; unclear D gene. Trimming removed 5 bases from V and 2 bases from J, with 7 bases in between. CDR1 SGHRS and CDR2 YFSETQ come from the germline V gene. CDR3 length: 12 residues.

The V and J genes are TRBV7-2 and TRBJ2-2; D might be TRBD2 (7 bases). V lost 5 bases and J lost 4, with 17 bases in between. The CDR3 has 16 amino acids. The V gene's germline CDR1 is SGHTA and CDR2 FQGNSA. The CDR3 spells CASSTRGGGGTGELFF. The CDR3 region has the DNA TGTGCCAGCAGCACCCGCGGGGGCGGGGGCACCGGGGAGCTGTTTTTT.

The chain couples TRBV6-5 to TRBJ1-1; 8 bases match TRBD1. V shed 6 bases and J 1 base; nucleotides not matched to a gene: 4. This CDR3 is 14 amino acids long. Germline values: CDR1 MNHEY, CDR2 SVGAGI. Written as DNA, the CDR3 is TGTGCCAGCAGGCGGACAGGGAGGAACACTGAAGCTTTCTTT. It codes for CASRRTGRNTEAFF.

The chain recombines TRBV11-2 with TRBJ2-7; TRBD1 might be the D (5 bases). V shed 2 bases and J shed 3 bases, with 14 bases lying between them. In germline, CDR1 is SGHAT, CDR2 FQNNGV. This CDR3 is built from 15 residues. The CDR3 spells CASSLYQGRNYEQYF. The CDR3 nucleotides are TGTGCCAGCAGCTTATATCAGGGTAGGAACTACGAGCAGTACTTC.

This chain joins TRBV19 and TRBJ2-1, with 12 nucleotides matching TRBD2. This CDR3 is built from 18 residues. Trimming removed 0 bases from V and 3 bases from J; junction bases left unmatched: 6. Germline V CDR1 and CDR2: LNHDA, SQIVND (reference sequence). CDR3: CASSIDPSGGALYNEQFF. The CDR3 DNA follows: TGTGCCAGTAGTATAGATCCTAGCGGGGGGGCTCTCTACAATGAGCAGTTCTTC.

The rearrangement links TRBV7-9 to TRBJ1-5; D remains ambiguous. The germline CDR1 and CDR2 sequences are SEHNR and FQNEAQ (reference sequence). The V end was cut by 2 bases, the J end by 4 bases, with 9 bases between. This CDR3 is built from 14 residues. The CDR3 region has the DNA TGTGCCAGCAGCTTATCTGACGGGAATCAGCCCCAGCATTTT. Its protein product is CASSLSDGNQPQHF.